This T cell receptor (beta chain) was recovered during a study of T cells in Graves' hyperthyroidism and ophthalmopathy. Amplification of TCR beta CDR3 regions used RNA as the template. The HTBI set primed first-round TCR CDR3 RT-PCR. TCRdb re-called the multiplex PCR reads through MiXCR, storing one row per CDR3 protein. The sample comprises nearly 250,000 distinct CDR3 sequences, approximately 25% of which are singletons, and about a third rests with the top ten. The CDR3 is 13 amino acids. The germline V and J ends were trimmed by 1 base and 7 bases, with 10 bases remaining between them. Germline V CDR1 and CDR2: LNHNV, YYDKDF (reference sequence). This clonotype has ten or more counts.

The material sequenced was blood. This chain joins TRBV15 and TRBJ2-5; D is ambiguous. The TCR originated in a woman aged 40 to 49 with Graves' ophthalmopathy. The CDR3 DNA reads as TGTGCCACCAGCAGAGCTAGTAGTGGGACCCAGTACTTC. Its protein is CATSRASSGTQYF.